These T cell receptor beta chains were read from a single sample in a study of PD-1 blockade in classical Hodgkin lymphoma. The data were produced by immunoSEQ multiplex PCR, yet TCRdb's version contains in-frame clones alone and is incomplete. The repertoire consists of around 9,600 clones, with approximately 81% occurring once and the leading ten covering about 4.3%. Source: CD4+ T cells from blood, taken before the fourth cycle of nivolumab. Receptors originate from a human donor with classical Hodgkin lymphoma. CDR3s include the opening cysteine and the closing phenylalanine or tryptophan. D genes are given only for firm matches. For some rows the clone size is stated as once, few or many, or as a class when expanded; others skip it.

J | D | V | size | DNA | CDR3
TRBJ2-1 | . | TRBV11-1 | once | TGTGCCAGCAGCTTAGCAAATCGGGGTCTTGAGCAGTTCTTC | CASSLANRGLEQFF
TRBJ2-7 | . | TRBV27 | few | TGTGCCAGCAGTTACAGTTCGGAGTCGGGCTACGAGCAGTACTTC | CASSYSSESGYEQYF
TRBJ1-3 | TRBD1 | TRBV5-1 | . | TGCGCCAGCAGCTTACAGGGGACTGGAAACACCATATATTTT | CASSLQGTGNTIYF
TRBJ2-3 | TRBD1 | TRBV7-9 | . | TGTGCCAGCAGCTTGCAAAAGGGGGCTGCAGATACGCAGTATTTT | CASSLQKGAADTQYF
TRBJ1-2 | . | TRBV19 | few | TGTGCCAGTAGTATGTCACAGATATCTAACTATGGCTACACCTTC | CASSMSQISNYGYTF
TRBJ1-4 | . | TRBV11-2 | . | TGTGCCAGCAGCTTCAGGGGTAGCGCCCTGACAACTAATGAAAAACTGTTTTTT | CASSFRGSALTTNEKLFF
TRBJ2-4 | TRBD2 | TRBV4-1 | . | TGCGCCAGCAGCCAAGCGGAGCGGGGGGCCGCCGGGACCAAAAACATTCAGTACTTC | CASSQAERGAAGTKNIQYF
TRBJ2-2 | . | TRBV7-3 | . | TGTGCCAGCAGCTCACGGACAGCGAACACCGGGGAGCTGTTTTTT | CASSSRTANTGELFF
TRBJ1-2 | TRBD1 | TRBV6-5 | . | TGTGCCAGCAGTTACAAGGGGACAGGGAGCTATGGCTACACCTTC | CASSYKGTGSYGYTF
TRBJ1-3 | TRBD1 | TRBV7-9 | once | TGTGCCAGCAGCTTTTCGACAGGGGGAAACACCATATATTTT | CASSFSTGGNTIYF
TRBJ2-5 | . | TRBV5-3 | once | TGTGCCAGAAGCTTGGACGATAGGGGGGGAAGCCCAAGGACCCAGTACTTC | CARSLDDRGGSPRTQYF
TRBJ1-2 | . | TRBV19 | few | TGTGCCAGTAGTATGCAGGCGGGGGGCGTAGTCGCCACCTTC | CASSMQAGGVVATF
TRBJ2-7 | . | TRBV7-9 | once | TGTGCCAGCAGCTCCCTAGGGGTCGAGCAGTACTTC | CASSSLGVEQYF
TRBJ2-3 | . | TRBV4-2 | . | TGTGCCAGCGGCTCTTCTGGAGCGAGCCTTAGCACAGATACGCAGTATTTT | CASGSSGASLSTDTQYF
TRBJ2-5 | . | TRBV14 | . | TGTGCCAGCAGCCAAAACAGCCAAGAGACCCAGTACTTC | CASSQNSQETQYF
TRBJ2-7 | . | TRBV30 | . | TGTGCCTGGGGCAATGGCTACGAGCAGTACTTC | CAWGNGYEQYF
TRBJ2-7 | TRBD2 | TRBV2 | once | TGTGCCAGCAGGGCAAGCGGGGCGAGCTCCTACGAGCAGTACTTC | CASRASGASSYEQYF
TRBJ1-4 | . | TRBV18 | . | TGTGCCAGCTCACCCATGACTTTGGCTAATGAAAAACTGTTTTTT | CASSPMTLANEKLFF
TRBJ2-1 | . | TRBV6-5 | . | TGTGCCAGCAGTTACCATCCAAGCTCCTACAATGAGCAGTTCTTC | CASSYHPSSYNEQFF
TRBJ1-5 | . | TRBV4-2 | . | TGTGCCAGCAGCCCGGGGGTAAATCAGCCCCAGCATTTT | CASSPGVNQPQHF
TRBJ1-6 | . | TRBV5-3 | . | TGTGCCAGCACCTGGGGGAGGAATACTAATTCACCCCTCCACTTT | CASTWGRNTNSPLHF
TRBJ1-1 | . | TRBV6-5 | . | TGTGCCAGCAGTTCCCCCACCGGGGTGGGGAACACTGAAGCTTTCTTT | CASSSPTGVGNTEAFF
TRBJ1-6 | . | TRBV7-8 | . | TGTGCCAGCAGCCCGACGGGGGATAGCAGCAATTCACCCCTCCACTTT | CASSPTGDSSNSPLHF
TRBJ1-5 | . | TRBV5-6 | . | TGTGCCAGCAGCTTGACAGGGATGGACAATCAGCCCCAGCATTTT | CASSLTGMDNQPQHF
TRBJ1-6 | . | TRBV5-3 | . | TGTGCCAGCAGCTTGGCAGGTTTAGGTTCACCCCTCCACTTT | CASSLAGLGSPLHF
TRBJ1-5 | . | TRBV28 | . | TGTGCCAGCAGCCCCGTATGGTACGGTCAGCCCCAGCATTTT | CASSPVWYGQPQHF
TRBJ2-3 | . | TRBV7-9 | . | TGTGCCAGCAGCCCCACAGATACGCAGTATTTT | CASSPTDTQYF
TRBJ1-4 | . | TRBV5-1 | few | TGCGCCAGCAGCTTGGACAGTTCACCGGAGGGTGAAAAACTGTTTTTT | CASSLDSSPEGEKLFF
TRBJ1-5 | . | TRBV6-5 | . | TGTGCCAGCAGTAATGTGCCGGGACAGCCCCAGCATTTT | CASSNVPGQPQHF
TRBJ2-3 | . | TRBV21-1 | . | TGTGCCAGCAGCAAGGAAGGTGGCGGAGACAGGTGCCAGACAGATACGCAGTATTTT | CASSKEGGGDRCQTDTQYF
TRBJ2-7 | . | TRBV11-2 | . | TGTGCCAGCAGTTCTTTGGCTCAATCCTACTCCCAGCAGTACTTC | CASSSLAQSYSQQYF